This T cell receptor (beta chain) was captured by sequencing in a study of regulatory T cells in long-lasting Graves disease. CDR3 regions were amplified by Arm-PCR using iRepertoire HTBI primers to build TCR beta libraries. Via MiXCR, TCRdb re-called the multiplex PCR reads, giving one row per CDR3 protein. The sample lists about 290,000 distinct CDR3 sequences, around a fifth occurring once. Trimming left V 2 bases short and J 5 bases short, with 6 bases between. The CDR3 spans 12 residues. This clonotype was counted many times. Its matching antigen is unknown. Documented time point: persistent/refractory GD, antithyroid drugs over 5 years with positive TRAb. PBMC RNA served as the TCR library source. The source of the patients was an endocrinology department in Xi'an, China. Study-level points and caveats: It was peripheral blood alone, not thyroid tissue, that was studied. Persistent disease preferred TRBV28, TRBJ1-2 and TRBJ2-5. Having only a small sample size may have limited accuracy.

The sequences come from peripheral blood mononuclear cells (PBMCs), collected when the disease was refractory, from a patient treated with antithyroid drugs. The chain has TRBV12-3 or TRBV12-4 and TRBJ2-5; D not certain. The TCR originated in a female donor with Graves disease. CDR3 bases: TGTGCCAGCAGTTTACAGGACGAGACCCAGTACTTC. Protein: CASSLQDETQYF.